This is a list of T cell receptor beta chains from one sample in a study of shared clonotypes between healthy human individuals. The data were produced by immunoSEQ multiplex PCR, yet TCRdb's version contains in-frame clones alone and is incomplete. The data show around 1.9 million clones, with roughly 91% seen just once and about 1.5% held by the top ten. The sample taken for sequencing was naive CD8+ T cells from PBMCs. These receptors all stem from a man in his late teens or twenties in good health. Some clones in this sample may be carry-over from other donors' samples. Both conserved end residues are part of each CDR3. The D gene is left open where the match is weak. Where a row states a size, it is once, few, many or the class of an expanded clone; other rows omit it.

D gene	V gene	J gene	clone size	CDR3 DNA	CDR3 protein
TRBD2	TRBV5-4	TRBJ2-7	NA	TGTGCCAGCAGCTTGGACGGGAGGGCCAGGGAGCAGTACTTC	CASSLDGRAREQYF
NA	TRBV19	TRBJ2-7	NA	TGTGCCAGTAGTATAGGGTTGGGCCCCTACGAGCAGTACTTC	CASSIGLGPYEQYF
TRBD1	TRBV4-1	TRBJ1-1	NA	TGCGCCAGCAGCCAAGATCCTGGACAGGGGAGGGAAGCTTTCTTT	CASSQDPGQGREAFF
TRBD1	TRBV27	TRBJ2-1	NA	TGTGCCAGCAGTTTACAGGGGGCTAACAATGAGCAGTTCTTC	CASSLQGANNEQFF
NA	TRBV5-1	TRBJ2-3	NA	TGCGCCAGCAGCTTGTCGGTGCCAGATACGCAGTATTTT	CASSLSVPDTQYF
NA	TRBV7-9	TRBJ1-5	NA	TGTGCCAGCAGCTCGGGACTCTTTGACCAGCCCCAGCATTTT	CASSSGLFDQPQHF
NA	TRBV6-5	TRBJ1-1	NA	TGTGCCAGCAGTCAACAGGGTATGAACACTGAAGCTTTCTTT	CASSQQGMNTEAFF
NA	TRBV5-4	TRBJ2-2	NA	TGTGCCAGCAGCTCAGGGACGGGGACCGGGGAGCTGTTTTTT	CASSSGTGTGELFF
NA	TRBV5-6	TRBJ2-3	NA	TGTGCCAGCAGCTTGTATTTCGCGGTCCGCACAGATACGCAGTATTTT	CASSLYFAVRTDTQYF
TRBD1	TRBV5-1	TRBJ1-3	NA	TGCGCCAGCAGCCGGGGGGTGGACAGGCCCAGCTCTGGAAACACCATATATTTT	CASSRGVDRPSSGNTIYF
NA	TRBV5-8	TRBJ2-5	NA	TGTGCCAGCAGCTTCAAGGGGCCCGAGACCCAGTACTTC	CASSFKGPETQYF
TRBD1	TRBV4-1	TRBJ2-7	NA	TGCGCCAGCAGCCCTGATCGAGAGGACAGGCAATTCTACGAGCAGTACTTC	CASSPDREDRQFYEQYF
TRBD2	TRBV2	TRBJ2-7	NA	TGTGCCAGTAGGGGGGCTCGATCTAGCGGGAGACTTGAGCAGTACTTC	CASRGARSSGRLEQYF
TRBD1	TRBV9	TRBJ1-2	NA	TGTGCCAGCAGCGTTTCAGGGGGTAGTTATGGCTACACCTTC	CASSVSGGSYGYTF
TRBD1	TRBV6-5	TRBJ2-5	NA	TGTGCCAGCAGTTACGCCGACAGGGGACAAGAGACCCAGTACTTC	CASSYADRGQETQYF
NA	TRBV27	TRBJ1-2	NA	TGTGCCAGCAGTTTAGGGATGTCCTATGGCTACACCTTC	CASSLGMSYGYTF
NA	TRBV20-1	TRBJ1-2	NA	TGCAGTGCTAGAGAGGACTATGGCTACACCTTC	CSAREDYGYTF
TRBD1	TRBV6-1	TRBJ2-1	NA	TGTGCCAGCAGTGAACCCGGACAGGGCCCATCCCTTGGGCAGTTCTTC	CASSEPGQGPSLGQFF
NA	TRBV5-8	TRBJ1-2	NA	TGTGCCAGCAGCTTATCCGGGGGCATGGTCTATGGCTACACCTTC	CASSLSGGMVYGYTF
NA	TRBV6-5	TRBJ2-3	NA	TGTGCCAGCAGTTACTCCGACGCAGATACGCAGTATTTT	CASSYSDADTQYF
NA	TRBV14	TRBJ2-5	NA	TGTGCCAGCAGCCAAGGAGAGCATGGCAGGGAGGTTTGGGAGACCCAGTACTTC	CASSQGEHGREVWETQYF
TRBD2	TRBV7-7	TRBJ2-1	NA	TGTGCCAGCAGTCCCGGAGCGGGAGAATATCCCTACAATGAGCAGTTCTTC	CASSPGAGEYPYNEQFF
NA	TRBV5-6	TRBJ2-7	NA	TGTGCCAGCAGCCGCATGGGGCTGCCCTCCTACGAGCAGTACTTC	CASSRMGLPSYEQYF
TRBD1	TRBV28	TRBJ2-7	NA	TGTGCCAGCAGTCAAAGGGGACAGAACTACGAGCAGTACTTC	CASSQRGQNYEQYF
NA	TRBV28	TRBJ1-5	NA	TGTGCCAGCAGTATTATGCAGGGAACTCAGCCCCAGCATTTT	CASSIMQGTQPQHF
NA	TRBV7-9	TRBJ1-1	few	TGTGCCAGCAGCTTGGGACACCCGGAAGCTTTCTTT	CASSLGHPEAFF
TRBD2	TRBV9	TRBJ2-1	NA	TGTGCCAGCAGTGGACTAGCGGGAGTGGGCGATGAGCAGTTCTTC	CASSGLAGVGDEQFF
TRBD2	TRBV27	TRBJ2-1	NA	TGTGCCAGCAGTTTATGGGGCGGGAGTCTAACTGAGCAGTTCTTC	CASSLWGGSLTEQFF
NA	TRBV7-9	TRBJ2-5	NA	TGTGCCAGCAGCCAGGGAAAAGACAACCAAGAGACCCAGTACTTC	CASSQGKDNQETQYF
NA	TRBV30	TRBJ2-1	NA	TGTGCCTGGAGCCCGGACTATCGCTCCTACAATGAGCAGTTCTTC	CAWSPDYRSYNEQFF
TRBD1	TRBV28	TRBJ1-1	few	TGTGCCAGCAGTTTACTATATGGGACAGCCTCTGAAGCTTTCTTT	CASSLLYGTASEAFF
NA	TRBV30	TRBJ2-1	NA	TGTGCCTGGACTTGGGAGCACCTTAACTTTTACAATGAGCAGTTCTTC	CAWTWEHLNFYNEQFF
NA	TRBV27	TRBJ1-5	NA	TGTGCCAGCAGTTTGCGACACCCGAATAGCAATCAGCCCCAGCATTTT	CASSLRHPNSNQPQHF
NA	TRBV6-5	TRBJ1-1	NA	TGTGCCAGCAGTTACTTACCGGGACACACTGAAGCTTTCTTT	CASSYLPGHTEAFF
TRBD1	TRBV5-6	TRBJ1-5	NA	TGTGCCAGCAGCTGGGGACAGGGGAGCAATCAGCCCCAGCATTTT	CASSWGQGSNQPQHF
NA	TRBV27	TRBJ2-3	NA	TGTGCCAGCAGTTTAAGCGAATGGAGCACAGATACGCAGTATTTT	CASSLSEWSTDTQYF
NA	TRBV18	TRBJ1-1	NA	TGTGCCAGCTCTGAGCGGTTGGGCACTGAAGCTTTCTTT	CASSERLGTEAFF
NA	TRBV9	TRBJ2-3	NA	TGTGCCAGCAGCGTAGATTTGGGACAAAGCACAGATACGCAGTATTTT	CASSVDLGQSTDTQYF
NA	TRBV5-6	TRBJ1-2	NA	TGTGCCAGCACCTGGCCCAGGGCCGACTATGGCTACACCTTC	CASTWPRADYGYTF
TRBD1	TRBV4-1	TRBJ2-7	NA	TGCGCCAGCAGCCAAGCGGGACAGGGAATGGTCCACGAGCAGTACTTC	CASSQAGQGMVHEQYF